These 18 T cell receptor beta chains originate from one sample sequenced in a study of cytomegalovirus exposure and HLA in healthy donors. Primers included in the PCR were 60 Vbeta and 13 Jbeta primers. Data came from immunoSEQ multiplex PCR; TCRdb stores just in-frame clones and leaves some out. Among about 78,000 clones, less than 75% were seen once, and the ten largest hold 5.7%. The sequenced material came from PBMCs. Source of these receptors: a man aged 30 to 45 in good health and CMV-seropositive.

The chain links TRBV5-1 to TRBJ1-2, with 11 bases lining up with TRBD1. This CDR3 comprises 16 residues. The V gene end was trimmed by 3 bases and the J gene end by 4 bases; junction bases not matched to a gene: 8. CDR1 and CDR2 (germline): SGHRS, YFSETQ. For the CDR3, the DNA is TGCGCCAGCAGCTCGTCGAATGGACAGGGGGCCTATGGCTACACCTTC. As protein: CASSSSNGQGAYGYTF.

As to this clone: The same CDR3 can be traced to other DNA sequences in this sample. The rearrangement links TRBV5-5 to TRBJ2-3; 7 nucleotides match TRBD1. J lost 1 base, V lost 3 bases, and 2 bases had no gene match. CDR3 length: 14 amino acids. Germline V gene data show CDR1 as SGHKS and CDR2 as YYEKEE (reference sequence). CDR3 amino acids: CASSSTGGTDTQYF. CDR3 nucleotides: TGTGCCAGCAGCTCCACAGGGGGCACAGATACGCAGTATTTT.

This clone has just a few counts. The V gene is TRBV7-2, the J gene TRBJ2-6, with 8 nucleotides matching TRBD2. V gave up 2 bases and J gave up 0 bases; unmatched junction bases: 3. This CDR3 spans 17 amino acids. The germline V gene encodes CDR1 SGHTA and CDR2 FQGNSA. The CDR3 loop reads CASSLHGRGSGANVLTF. As DNA, the CDR3 is TGTGCCAGCAGCTTACACGGGAGGGGCTCTGGGGCCAACGTCCTGACTTTC.

Only one count was recorded for this clone. The V and J genes are TRBV7-9 and TRBJ1-2; D not certain. This CDR3 region has 13 residues. The germline V and J ends were trimmed by 0 bases and 5 bases, with 7 bases remaining between them. Germline CDR1 and CDR2: SEHNR and FQNEAQ (reference sequence). The CDR3 loop is CASSLAAVYGYTF. The CDR3 DNA is TGTGCCAGCAGCTTAGCGGCTGTTTATGGCTACACCTTC.

This sequence joins TRBV28 and TRBJ1-3; 7 nucleotides agree with TRBD1. V trimming: 5 bases; J trimming: 4 bases; junction bases outside the gene matches: 11. This CDR3 region has 16 residues. Germline CDR1 MDHEN, CDR2 SYDVKM. CDR3 nucleotides: TGTGCCAGCAGTCCCGGGGGACAGCTAAGCGGAAACACCATATATTTT. Amino acid sequence: CASSPGGQLSGNTIYF.

This clone came up a few times. The genes are TRBV11-3 and TRBJ2-2, with D unclear. The V end lost 1 base, the J end lost 1 base, and 4 bases lay between the germline ends. Germline values: CDR1 SGHNT, CDR2 YENEEA. This CDR3 spans 14 amino acids. CDR3 loop: CASSLGENTGELFF. The CDR3 region has the DNA TGTGCCAGCAGCTTAGGAGAGAACACCGGGGAGCTGTTTTTT.

V and J are TRBV6-5 and TRBJ1-6; TRBD1 aligns across 8 bases. The ends lost 1 base at V and 9 bases at J; junction bases unmatched: 5. Germline values: CDR1 MNHEY, CDR2 SVGAGI. The length of the CDR3 is 15 residues. CDR3 protein: CASSYFWQGASPLHF. CDR3 bases: TGTGCCAGCAGTTACTTCTGGCAGGGGGCTTCACCCCTCCACTTT.

The CDR3 bases are TGTGCCAGCAGCCGAGCTTCGGGGGAGCAGTACTTC. This sequence encodes CASSRASGEQYF. The chain has TRBV11-2 and TRBJ2-7, with D possibly matching TRBD2 (5 bases). V was clipped by 5 bases and J by 7 bases, with 12 bases between them. Germline-derived CDR1 and CDR2 are SGHAT and FQNNGV. This CDR3 has 12 residues.

This clone occurred a few times. The CDR3, as DNA: TGCGCCAGCAGTCAAGACGCGGGACAGAACTATGGCTACACCTTC. It translates to CASSQDAGQNYGYTF. The chain has TRBV23-1 and TRBJ1-2; 7 nucleotides align to TRBD1. TRBV23-1 is labeled an ORF, and its function is uncertain. V lost 2 bases to trimming and J lost 2 bases; unmatched junction nucleotides: 5. This CDR3 comprises 15 residues.

The chain links TRBV29-1 to TRBJ1-2; possible D gene TRBD1, 5 bases. Per germline, CDR1 SQVTM and CDR2 ANQGSEA. This CDR3 has 13 residues. Trimming removed 0 bases at V and 5 bases at J, with 10 bases between. The CDR3 coding sequence is TGCAGCGTTGAAGATCAGGGCAGTTATGGCTACACCTTC. Translated: CSVEDQGSYGYTF.

The chain couples TRBV30 to TRBJ1-6; 7 positions match TRBD1. V lost 4 bases, J lost 5 bases, and 11 bases stayed unmatched. Germline-derived CDR1 and CDR2 are GTSNPN and SVGIG (reference sequence). The length of the CDR3 is 16 residues. CDR3: CAWTLGWDRHNSPLHF. Written as DNA, the CDR3 is TGTGCCTGGACCCTAGGCTGGGACAGACATAATTCACCCCTCCACTTT.

The table lists this clone with a count of one. The V call is TRBV6-5, the J call TRBJ2-5; 7 bases map to TRBD2. The last part of the DNA fits TRBJ2-7 better; the J call may be wrong. This CDR3 is 15 amino acids long. Germline loops: CDR1 MNHEY, CDR2 SVGAGI. Here the CDR3 reads CASSSRREKRNEQYF. As DNA, the CDR3 is TGTGCCAGCAGTTCCAGGCGGGAGAAACGTAACGAGCAGTACTTC.

V usage is TRBV4-1 and J usage is TRBJ2-1; the D gene is possibly TRBD2 (6 bases). This CDR3 is 14 amino acids long. V gave up 4 bases and J gave up 9 bases, with 16 bases separating them. Germline CDR1 and CDR2: MGHRA and YSYEKL. The CDR3, as DNA: TGCGCCAGCAGCCCGTTAGCGGAGGGGAGTGAGCAGTTCTTC. It is translated as CASSPLAEGSEQFF.

The chain combines TRBV2 with TRBJ1-6; D is ambiguous. The V and J ends lost 4 bases and 1 base respectively, with 8 bases between them. Per the germline V gene, CDR1 is SNHLY and CDR2 is FYNNEI. The CDR3 spans 15 residues. In DNA form, the CDR3 reads TGTGCCAGCAGTGCCACTGAGTCCTATAATTCACCCCTCCACTTT. Protein product: CASSATESYNSPLHF.

This clone came up a few times. This sequence joins TRBV6-5 and TRBJ1-2; 7 nucleotides line up with TRBD1. V was pared by 2 bases and J by 6 bases, with 6 bases of the junction left unmatched. Germline CDR1 and CDR2: MNHEY and SVGAGI. CDR3 size: 14 residues. The CDR3 DNA reads TGTGCCAGCAGTTACATCAGGGGGTCTAATGGCTACACCTTC. Its translation is CASSYIRGSNGYTF.

This clone was observed a single time. The V and J genes are TRBV28 and TRBJ2-5; D is perhaps TRBD1 (6 bases). Germline CDR1 reads MDHEN; CDR2 reads SYDVKM. Trimming took 3 bases from V and 5 from J, leaving 16 bases between them. The CDR3 is 15 amino acids. CDR3 in amino acids: CASSLKGGRWETQYF. The DNA for the CDR3 is TGTGCCAGCAGTTTGAAAGGGGGTCGGTGGGAGACCCAGTACTTC.

This clone was observed a handful of times. The gene calls are TRBV6-5 and TRBJ2-1, with 10 bases fitting TRBD2. Losses at the gene ends were 4 bases for V and 6 bases for J; bases not matched to a gene: 9. Germline V gene sequence: CDR1 MNHEY, CDR2 SVGAGI. The CDR3 runs to 16 residues. The CDR3 here is CASSSTLGLAVNEQFF. CDR3 in DNA: TGTGCCAGCAGTTCTACCCTAGGACTAGCGGTCAATGAGCAGTTCTTC.

This clone was seen a few times. Other DNA sequences in the same sample also yield this CDR3. V is TRBV29-1 and J is TRBJ1-1, with TRBD1 matching 10 bases. This CDR3 is built from 13 residues. The trim removed 7 bases at V and 1 base at J, leaving 3 bases unmatched. Germline lookup yields CDR1 SQVTM and CDR2 ANQGSEA. CDR3 nucleotides: TGCAGCGCCCGGACAGGGGGGAACACTGAAGCTTTCTTT. It translates to CSARTGGNTEAFF.